The sample holds a few counts of the clone carrying this T cell receptor (beta chain). What it binds is not known. Time point: pre-sensitization, week 0. Treatment: therapeutic diphenylcyclopropenone sensitization with weekly scalp DPC. The data stem from a study of human T cells and chemical hapten exposure. From the RACE reads, TCRdb called clonotypes with MiXCR, one entry per CDR3 protein. The profile shows 300,000 to 450,000 distinct CDR3 sequences, 4.5% to 5.5% of them singletons. Whole-study results and caveats: DPC sensitization produced no change in TCRs with frequency above 1 in 1000.

Germline V gene data show CDR1 as MNHNY and CDR2 as SVGAGI (reference sequence). This CDR3 contains 15 residues. V was pared by 6 bases and J by 2 bases, with 6 bases of the junction left unmatched. The chain joins TRBV6-6 to TRBJ2-5, with 10 nucleotides matching TRBD1. The starting material was whole blood, obtained in connection with sensitization to the hapten diphenylcyclopropenone (DPC). The sequence was obtained from a woman aged 45-59 years with alopecia areata. Some clones in this sample may be carry-over from other donors' samples. The CDR3 region is CASSWGQGTQETQYF. As DNA, the CDR3 is TGTGCCAGCAGCTGGGGACAGGGGACACAAGAGACCCAGTACTTC.